This TCR beta chain was recovered during a study of molecular identifiers for immune sequencing clone quantification. The study's findings and limits: Molecules of identical TCR sharing a barcode could underestimate highly expanded clone sizes. In naive cells, under 1% of molecules belonged to clones above 20 RNA copies, against over 97% in effector cells.

This clonotype occurred many times. As yet, its antigen is unknown. Naive CD8 T cells were picked out by sorting for CD8+CD4-CCR7+CD45RA+. CDR1 MNHEY and CDR2 SMNVEV come from the germline V gene (reference sequence). There are 16 residues in the CDR3. V lost 2 bases, J lost 0 bases, and 8 bases lay in between. TCRdb redid the calling of the PCR reads with MiXCR, one entry per CDR3 protein. The sample includes over 85,000 distinct CDR3 sequences, around 25% of them seen just once. What was sequenced was naive CD8+ T cells from blood, with Jurkat cell RNA spiked in. Stated subset: FACS-sorted CD8+CD4-CCR7+CD45RA+ naive T cells. The chain uses TRBV27 and TRBJ2-6; no reliable D call. This TCR was sampled from a human donor in good health. Some libraries in this study had Jurkat cell RNA spiked in. CDR3 loop: CASSLRPVSGANVLTF. CDR3 nucleotide sequence: TGTGCCAGCAGTTTAAGACCGGTCTCTGGGGCCAACGTCCTGACTTTC.